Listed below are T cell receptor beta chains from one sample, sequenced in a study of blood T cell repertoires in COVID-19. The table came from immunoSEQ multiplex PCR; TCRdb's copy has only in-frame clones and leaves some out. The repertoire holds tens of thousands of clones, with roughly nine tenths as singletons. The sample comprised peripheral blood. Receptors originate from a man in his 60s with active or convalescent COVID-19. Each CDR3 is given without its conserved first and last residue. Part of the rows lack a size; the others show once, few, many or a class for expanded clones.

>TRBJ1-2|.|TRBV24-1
ATSDLLGQVEKKLRYGYT
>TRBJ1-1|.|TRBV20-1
SASGELNTEAF
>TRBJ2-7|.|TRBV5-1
ASSLAASGISYEQY
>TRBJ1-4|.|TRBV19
ASSIGDRGEKLF
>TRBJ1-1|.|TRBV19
ASSSLWGGNTEAF
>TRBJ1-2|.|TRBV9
ASSEGGQGPTYGYT
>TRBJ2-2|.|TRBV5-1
ASSADRVNTGELF
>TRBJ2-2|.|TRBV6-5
ASSRDRVNTGELF
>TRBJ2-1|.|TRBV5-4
ASSPGRDNYNEQF
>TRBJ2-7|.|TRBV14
ASSRQVDYEQY
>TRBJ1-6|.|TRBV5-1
ASSPQSSGSPLH
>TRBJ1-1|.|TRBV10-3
AISAGQGANTEAF
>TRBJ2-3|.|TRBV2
ASGGPTDTQY
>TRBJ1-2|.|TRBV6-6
ASSYRGQLYGYT
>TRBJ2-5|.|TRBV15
ATSRADRFGETQY
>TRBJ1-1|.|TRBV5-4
ASSNRQGSSTEAF
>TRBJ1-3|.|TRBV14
ASSQDTYGNTIY
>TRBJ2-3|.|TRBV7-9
ASTLEGSSDTQY
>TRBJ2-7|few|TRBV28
ASTWTGTYYEQY
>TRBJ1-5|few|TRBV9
ASSVGADYSNQPQH
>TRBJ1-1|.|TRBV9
ASSEQTGGEAF
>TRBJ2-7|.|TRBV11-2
ASSFLDRFYEQY
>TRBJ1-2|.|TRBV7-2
ASTLGGRDYGYT
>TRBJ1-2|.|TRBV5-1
ASSLGQGAVGYGYT
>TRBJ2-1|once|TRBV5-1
ASSLNAETYNEQF
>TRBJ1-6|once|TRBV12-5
ASGLTQPWTGQNSPLH
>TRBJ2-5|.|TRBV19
ASSLGQVKETQY
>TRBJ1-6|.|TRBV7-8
ASSLRQGDGSSPLH
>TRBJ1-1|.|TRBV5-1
ASSLLLQGTGTEAF
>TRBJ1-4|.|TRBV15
ATSRKIETTNEKLF
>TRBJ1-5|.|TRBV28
ASRGGTGWGSNQPQH
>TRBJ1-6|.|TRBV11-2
ASTLGAGGYSPLH
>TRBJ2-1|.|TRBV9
ASSATGTSGIISYNEQF
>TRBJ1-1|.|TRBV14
ASSPDKGRAF
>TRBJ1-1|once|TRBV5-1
ASSLRTGNTEAF
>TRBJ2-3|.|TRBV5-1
ASSLWAGGYLADTQY
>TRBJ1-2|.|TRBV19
ASSNTQGYGYT
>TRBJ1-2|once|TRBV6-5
ASQAGAGYGYT
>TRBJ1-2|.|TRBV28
ASSSYRLGGEANYGYT
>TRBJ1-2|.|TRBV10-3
ATEGRGPTYGYT
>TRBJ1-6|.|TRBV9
ASSVTGDNSPLH
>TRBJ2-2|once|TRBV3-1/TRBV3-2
ASSRGASGRATRTGELF
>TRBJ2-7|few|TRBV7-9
ASSGTAAEQY
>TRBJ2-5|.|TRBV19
ASSMASGGETQY
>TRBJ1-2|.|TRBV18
ASSRLTTGDLYGYT
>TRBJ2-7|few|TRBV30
AWETGYEQY
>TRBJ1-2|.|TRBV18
ASSPLDREGGYT
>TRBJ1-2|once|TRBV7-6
ASSLALQAGYT
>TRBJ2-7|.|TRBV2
ASKGEAGSYEQY